This paragraph reports one TCR beta chain. The sample comes from a study of T cell changes during pregnancy in multiple sclerosis. Sequencing was performed with immunoSEQ multiplex PCR; in TCRdb, only in-frame clones are kept and a portion is missing. This sample yields fewer than 75,000 clones, of which about 91% are seen a single time; 2% to 2.5% belongs to the top ten. This TCR was recovered from a female donor with multiple sclerosis, enrolled in a pregnancy study. The source material was peripheral blood, sampled in the first trimester of pregnancy.

The CDR3 nucleotides read TGTGCCAGCAGCCAAGATTTGGTAGCGGGATACACCTTC. The encoded protein is CASSQDLVAGYTF. The chain has TRBV4-2 and TRBJ1-2; D is ambiguous. Trimming removed 0 bases from V and 11 bases from J, with 13 bases in between. This CDR3 spans 13 amino acids. In germline, CDR1 is LGHNA, CDR2 YNFKEQ.